This paragraph reports one TCR beta chain. Its cognate antigen has yet to be identified. Nothing much larger sits one base from this clone, and base qualities are not available. Clipping removes 4 bases from V and 5 bases from J, with 5 as the unmatched junction base count. CDR1 is given as SGHRS and CDR2 as YFSETQ, both from the germline V gene. The CDR3 covers 13 residues, taking in both the cysteine and the phenylalanine. CDR3 DNA is the only sequence kept; it has 39 bases, read in frame from the first base. The data were taken from a study of CD8 T cells in ankylosing spondylitis (TCRdb year 2017). About the study as a whole: T cell receptor beta repertoires were profiled in healthy donors and ankylosing spondylitis patients so that disease-linked TCR variants could be found. The whole study cohort included 108 healthy donors and 25 ankylosing spondylitis patients. Peripheral blood was sampled, and synovial fluid was also collected from ankylosing spondylitis patients. Overall study outcomes, separate from this receptor: A TCR beta motif made up of eight highly homologous amino acid variants appeared to be characteristic of blood from ankylosing spondylitis patients. Some motif variants were previously reported in synovial fluid and blood of reactive arthritis patients, suggesting common disease-initiation mechanisms. In peripheral blood, the disease-linked clones were found at relatively low frequencies and had a CD8+ phenotype. Significant enrichment of the disease-linked clones was reported in matched synovial fluid samples from ankylosing spondylitis patients.

TCRdb lists the instrument as Illumina HiSeq 2500. Quantitative 5'-RACE with molecular barcodes was used to prepare TCR beta libraries. As for the original processing: A new computational method based on a probabilistic model of VDJ rearrangement was used to identify disease-linked TCR variants. The public reads were quality trimmed at Q25 with fastp and then assembled into clones with MiXCR by TCRdb, keeping productive beta chains. Records with the same CDR3 protein are collapsed into one entry carrying the most frequent genes and DNA. The V and J calls and clone size come from TCRdb's table, not from the authors' own analysis. The sample table contains hundreds of thousands of distinct CDR3 sequences; only one count was recorded for over 9.5% of them. Jointly, the top ten make up around 0.51% of the sample.

Sequenced material: blood, either unsorted or a sorted T cell fraction (not recorded which). This chain joins TRBV5-1 to TRBJ2-5, with 7 central nucleotides matching TRBD1. This TCR came from a male donor with ankylosing spondylitis. The CDR3 in this case is CASSLTDRETQYF. The nucleotide sequence is given as TGCGCCAGCAGCCTCACGGACAGGGAGACCCAGTACTTC.